The source of this T cell receptor (beta chain) is a study of CD8+ T cells in alopecia areata. Study outcomes and limitations: It was less clear whether patients shared TCRs than it was in mice, possibly because of HLA. Uncertain still, given a single nonresponder, is whether baseline CD8+ expansion links to response.

After isolation, RNA underwent reverse transcription to generate cDNA as the sequencing template. The data were produced by immunoSEQ multiplex PCR, yet TCRdb's version contains in-frame clones alone and is incomplete. Of 110,000 or so clones listed, roughly 56% are singletons. The count of this clone is one. Its matching antigen is unknown. Germline loops: CDR1 MNHNY, CDR2 SVGAGI (reference sequence). After removal of 4 bases from V and 8 bases from J, the junction contained 11 bases not matched to a gene. The CDR3 totals 15 residues. Noted treatment: oral pan-JAK inhibitor, 5-10 mg twice daily. V usage is TRBV6-6 and J usage is TRBJ1-2; TRBD1 agrees at 9 bases. The source was CD4+ T cells sorted from blood, collected at week 24, from a patient treated with tofacitinib. The TCR sequence derives from a human donor with alopecia areata. The CDR3 sequence is CASSLGDREGWGYTF. Here the CDR3 DNA reads TGTGCCAGCAGTTTGGGGGACAGGGAAGGTTGGGGCTACACCTTC.